This T cell receptor (beta chain) was sequenced in a study of cytomegalovirus exposure and HLA in healthy donors. A multiplex PCR was run with 60 Vbeta primers and 13 Jbeta primers. TCRdb's copy holds only in-frame clones and misses some; the assay was immunoSEQ multiplex PCR. The table has 120,000 to 150,000 clones, 60% to 80% seen once. Regarding the study as a whole: In a later analysis, a genetic analysis reported fewer productive-TCR N-insertions in an Asian-associated ancestry cluster than the cohort average.

Notes on this clone: What it binds is not known.

The receptor was isolated from a middle-aged woman in good health and CMV-seropositive. The sequenced sample was PBMCs.

The CDR3 loop reads CAISESYSGELFF. The CDR3 DNA reads TGTGCCATCAGTGAGTCGTATTCCGGGGAGCTGTTTTTT. The genes are TRBV10-3 and TRBJ2-2, with D unclear. Germline CDR1 reads ENHRY; CDR2 reads SYGVKD. CDR3 length: 13 residues. V was pared by 0 bases and J by 6 bases, with 5 bases between.